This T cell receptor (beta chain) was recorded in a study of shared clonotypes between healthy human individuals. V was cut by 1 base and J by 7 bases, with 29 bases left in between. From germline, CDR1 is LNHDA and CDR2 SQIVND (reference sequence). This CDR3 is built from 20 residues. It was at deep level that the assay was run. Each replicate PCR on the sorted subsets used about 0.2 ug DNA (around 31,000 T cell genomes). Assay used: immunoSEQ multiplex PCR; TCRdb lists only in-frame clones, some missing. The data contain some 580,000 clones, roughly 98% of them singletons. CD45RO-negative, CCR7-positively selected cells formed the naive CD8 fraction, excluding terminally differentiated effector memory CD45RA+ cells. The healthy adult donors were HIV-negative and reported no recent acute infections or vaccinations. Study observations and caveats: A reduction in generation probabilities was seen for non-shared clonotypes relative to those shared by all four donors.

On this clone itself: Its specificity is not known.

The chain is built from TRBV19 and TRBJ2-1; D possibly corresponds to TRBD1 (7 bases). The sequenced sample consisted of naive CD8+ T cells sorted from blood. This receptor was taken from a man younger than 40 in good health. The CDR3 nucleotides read TGTGCCAGTAGTATAGTCGCTGCTGGCTCTTTGGCAGGGGGGAATAATGAGCAGTTCTTC. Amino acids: CASSIVAAGSLAGGNNEQFF.